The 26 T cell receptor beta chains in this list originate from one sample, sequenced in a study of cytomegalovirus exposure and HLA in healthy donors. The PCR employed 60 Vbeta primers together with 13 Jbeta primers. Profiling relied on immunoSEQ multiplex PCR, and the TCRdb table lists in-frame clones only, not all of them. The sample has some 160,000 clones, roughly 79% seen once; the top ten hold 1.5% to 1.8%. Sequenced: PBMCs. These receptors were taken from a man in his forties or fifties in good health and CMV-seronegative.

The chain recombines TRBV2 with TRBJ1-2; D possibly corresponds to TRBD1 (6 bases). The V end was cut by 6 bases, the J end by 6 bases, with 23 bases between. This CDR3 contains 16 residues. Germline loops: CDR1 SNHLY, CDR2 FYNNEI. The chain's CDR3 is CASREPAGGLDHGYTF. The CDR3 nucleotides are TGTGCCAGCAGGGAACCCGCCGGGGGGCTTGATCATGGCTACACCTTC.

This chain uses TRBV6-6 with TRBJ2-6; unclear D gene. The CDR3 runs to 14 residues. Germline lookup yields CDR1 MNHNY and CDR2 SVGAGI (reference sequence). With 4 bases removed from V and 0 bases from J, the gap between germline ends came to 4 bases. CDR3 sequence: CASSWSSGANVLTF. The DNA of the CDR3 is TGTGCCAGCAGTTGGAGCTCTGGGGCCAACGTCCTGACTTTC.

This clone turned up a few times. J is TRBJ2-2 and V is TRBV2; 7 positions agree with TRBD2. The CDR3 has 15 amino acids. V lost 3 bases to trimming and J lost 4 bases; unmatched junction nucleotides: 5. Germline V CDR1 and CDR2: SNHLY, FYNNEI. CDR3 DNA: TGTGCCAGCAGTGAGGTCATAGCGGGCACCGGGGAGCTGTTTTTT. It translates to CASSEVIAGTGELFF. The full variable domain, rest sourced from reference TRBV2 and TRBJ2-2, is EPEVTQTPSHQVTQMGQEVILRCVPISNHLYFYWYRQILGQKVEFLVSFYNNEISEKSEIFDDQFSVERPDGSNFTLKIRSTKLEDSAMYFCASSEVIAGTGELFFGEGSRLTVL.

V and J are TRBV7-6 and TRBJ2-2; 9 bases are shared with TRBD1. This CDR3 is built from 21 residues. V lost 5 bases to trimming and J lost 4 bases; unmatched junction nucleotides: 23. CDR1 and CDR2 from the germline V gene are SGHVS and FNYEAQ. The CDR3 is CASSLPPGQGSPSRATGELFF. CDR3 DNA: TGTGCCAGCAGCCTCCCCCCAGGACAGGGGTCCCCGAGCCGAGCCACCGGGGAGCTGTTTTTT.

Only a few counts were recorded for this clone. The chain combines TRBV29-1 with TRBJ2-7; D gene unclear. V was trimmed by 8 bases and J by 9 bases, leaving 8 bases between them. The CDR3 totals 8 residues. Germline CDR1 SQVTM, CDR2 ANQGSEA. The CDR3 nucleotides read TGCAGCCGGATGGGGCAGTACGTC. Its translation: CSRMGQYV.

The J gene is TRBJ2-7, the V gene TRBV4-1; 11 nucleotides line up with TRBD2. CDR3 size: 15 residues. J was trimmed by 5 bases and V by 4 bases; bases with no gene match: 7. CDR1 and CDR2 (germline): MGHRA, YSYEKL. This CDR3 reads CASSRTLAGENEQYF. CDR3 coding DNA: TGCGCCAGCAGCCGCACACTAGCGGGGGAAAACGAGCAGTACTTC.

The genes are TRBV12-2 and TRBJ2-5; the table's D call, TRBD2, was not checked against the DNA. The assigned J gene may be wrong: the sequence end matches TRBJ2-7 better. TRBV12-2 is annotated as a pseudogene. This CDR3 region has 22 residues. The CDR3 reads CASRFTSRRDSRLAGPSYEQYF. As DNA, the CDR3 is TGTGCAAGTCGCTTCACCTCTCGTCGGGACAGTAGACTAGCGGGACCTTCCTACGAGCAGTACTTC.

The CDR3 spells CASSLAIGQGGNEQYF. The DNA of the CDR3 is TGCGCCAGCAGCTTGGCTATAGGGCAGGGGGGAAACGAGCAGTACTTC. This chain joins TRBV5-1 and TRBJ2-5, with D possibly being TRBD1 (7 bases). The last part of the DNA fits TRBJ2-7 better; the J call may be wrong. The germline V gene encodes CDR1 SGHRS and CDR2 YFSETQ. This CDR3 region has 16 residues.

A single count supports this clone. The CDR3 sequence: CASSPGTGHYEQYF. The CDR3 region has the DNA TGTGCCAGCAGCCCTGGGACAGGGCACTACGAGCAGTACTTC. V usage is TRBV5-4 and J usage is TRBJ2-7; TRBD1 aligns across 9 bases. CDR3 length: 14 residues. Germline V gives CDR1 SGHNT, CDR2 YYREEE (reference sequence). Unmatched junction bases numbered 5, after V lost 4 bases and J lost 3 bases.

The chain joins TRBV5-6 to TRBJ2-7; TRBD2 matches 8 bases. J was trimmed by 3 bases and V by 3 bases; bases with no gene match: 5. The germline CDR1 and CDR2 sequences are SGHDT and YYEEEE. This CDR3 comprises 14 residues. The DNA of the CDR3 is TGTGCCAGCAGCTACCAGGGACTAGGCTACGAGCAGTACGTC. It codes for CASSYQGLGYEQYV.

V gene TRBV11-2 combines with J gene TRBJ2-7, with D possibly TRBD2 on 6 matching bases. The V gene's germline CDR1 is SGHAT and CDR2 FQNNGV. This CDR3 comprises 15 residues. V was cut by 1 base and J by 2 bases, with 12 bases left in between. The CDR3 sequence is CASSLVLAKTYEQYF. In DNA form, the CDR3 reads TGTGCCAGCAGCTTAGTACTAGCTAAAACCTACGAGCAGTACTTC.

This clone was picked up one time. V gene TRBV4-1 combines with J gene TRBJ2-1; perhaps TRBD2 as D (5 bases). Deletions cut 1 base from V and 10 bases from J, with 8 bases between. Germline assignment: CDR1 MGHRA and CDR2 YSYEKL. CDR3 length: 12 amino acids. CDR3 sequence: CASSQGLYEQFF. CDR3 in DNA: TGCGCCAGCAGCCAAGGACTATACGAGCAGTTCTTC.

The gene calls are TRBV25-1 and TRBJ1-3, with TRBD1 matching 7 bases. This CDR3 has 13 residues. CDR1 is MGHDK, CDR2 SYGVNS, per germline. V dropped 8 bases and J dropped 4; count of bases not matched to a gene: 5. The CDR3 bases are TGTGCCAGCCAGACGACAGGGGGAAACACCATATATTTT. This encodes CASQTTGGNTIYF.

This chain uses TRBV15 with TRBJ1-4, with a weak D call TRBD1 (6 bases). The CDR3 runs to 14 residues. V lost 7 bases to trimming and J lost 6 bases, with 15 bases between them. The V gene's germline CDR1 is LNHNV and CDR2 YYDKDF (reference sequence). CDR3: CATTQGQVDEKLFF. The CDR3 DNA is TGTGCCACCACCCAGGGACAAGTCGATGAAAAACTGTTTTTT. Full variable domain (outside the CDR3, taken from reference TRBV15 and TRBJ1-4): DAMVIQNPRYQVTQFGKPVTLSCSQTLNHNVMYWYQQKSSQAPKLLFHYYDKDFNNEADTPDNFQSRRPNTSFCFLDIRSPGLGDTAMYLCATTQGQVDEKLFFGSGTQLSVL.

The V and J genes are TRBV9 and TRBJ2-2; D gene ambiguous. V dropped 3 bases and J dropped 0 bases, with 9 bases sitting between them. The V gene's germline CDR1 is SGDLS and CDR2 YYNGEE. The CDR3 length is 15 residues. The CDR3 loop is CASSADKANTGELFF. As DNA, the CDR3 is TGTGCCAGCAGCGCCGACAAAGCGAACACCGGGGAGCTGTTTTTT.

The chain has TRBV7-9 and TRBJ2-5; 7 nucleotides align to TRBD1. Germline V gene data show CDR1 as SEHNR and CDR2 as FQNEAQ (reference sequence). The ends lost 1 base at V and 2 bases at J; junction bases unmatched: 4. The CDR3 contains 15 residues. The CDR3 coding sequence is TGTGCCAGCAGCTTAGTGAGGGGGCGGCAAGAGACCCAGTACTTC. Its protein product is CASSLVRGRQETQYF.

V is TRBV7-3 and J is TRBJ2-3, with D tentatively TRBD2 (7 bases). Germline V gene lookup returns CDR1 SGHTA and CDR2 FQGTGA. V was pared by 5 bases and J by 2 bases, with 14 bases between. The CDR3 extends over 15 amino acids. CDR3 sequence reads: CASSPGGLFTDTQYF. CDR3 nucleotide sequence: TGTGCCAGCAGCCCCGGGGGGCTATTCACAGATACGCAGTATTTT.

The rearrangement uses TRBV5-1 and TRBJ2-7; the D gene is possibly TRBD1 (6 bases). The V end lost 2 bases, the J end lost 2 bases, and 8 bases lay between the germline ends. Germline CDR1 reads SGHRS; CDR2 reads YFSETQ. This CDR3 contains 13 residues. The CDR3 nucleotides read TGCGCCAGCAGCTTCAACAGGGCCTACGAGCAGTACTTC. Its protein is CASSFNRAYEQYF.

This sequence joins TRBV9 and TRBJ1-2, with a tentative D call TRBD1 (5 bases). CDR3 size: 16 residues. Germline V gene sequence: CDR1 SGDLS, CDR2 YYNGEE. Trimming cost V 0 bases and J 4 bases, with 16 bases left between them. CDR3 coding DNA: TGTGCCAGCAGCGTAGATTGGCGAGCGGGGGTCTATGGCTACACCTTC. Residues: CASSVDWRAGVYGYTF.

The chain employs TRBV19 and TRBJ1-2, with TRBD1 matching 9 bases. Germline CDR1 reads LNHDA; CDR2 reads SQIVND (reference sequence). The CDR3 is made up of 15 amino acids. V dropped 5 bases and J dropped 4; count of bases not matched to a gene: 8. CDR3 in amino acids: CASSPSGTGSYGYTF. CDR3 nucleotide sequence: TGTGCCAGTAGTCCTTCCGGGACAGGGAGCTATGGCTACACCTTC.

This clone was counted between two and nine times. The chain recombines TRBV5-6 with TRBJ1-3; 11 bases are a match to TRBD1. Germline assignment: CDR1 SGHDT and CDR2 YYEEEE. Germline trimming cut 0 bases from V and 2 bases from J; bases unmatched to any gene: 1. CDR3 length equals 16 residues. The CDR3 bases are TGTGCCAGCAGCTTGGAGGGACAGGGGGCTGGAAACACCATATATTTT. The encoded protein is CASSLEGQGAGNTIYF.

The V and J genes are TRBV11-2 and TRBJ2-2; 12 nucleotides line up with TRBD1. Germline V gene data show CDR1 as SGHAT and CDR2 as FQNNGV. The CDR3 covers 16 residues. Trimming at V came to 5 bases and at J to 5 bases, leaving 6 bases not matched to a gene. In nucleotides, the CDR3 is TGTGCCAGCAGCGTCCCGGGACAGGGGGCGACCGGGGAGCTGTTTTTT. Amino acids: CASSVPGQGATGELFF.

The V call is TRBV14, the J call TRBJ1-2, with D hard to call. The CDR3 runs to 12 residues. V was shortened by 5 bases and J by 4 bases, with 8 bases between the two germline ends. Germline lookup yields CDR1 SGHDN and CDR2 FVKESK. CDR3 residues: CASSSGFYGYTF. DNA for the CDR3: TGTGCCAGCAGCAGCGGATTCTATGGCTACACCTTC.

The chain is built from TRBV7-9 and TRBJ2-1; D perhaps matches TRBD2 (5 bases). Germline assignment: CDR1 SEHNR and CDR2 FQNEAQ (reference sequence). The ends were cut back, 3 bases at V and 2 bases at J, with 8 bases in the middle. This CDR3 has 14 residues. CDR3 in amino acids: CASSFGGTYNEQFF. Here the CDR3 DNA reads TGTGCCAGCAGCTTTGGAGGAACCTACAATGAGCAGTTCTTC.

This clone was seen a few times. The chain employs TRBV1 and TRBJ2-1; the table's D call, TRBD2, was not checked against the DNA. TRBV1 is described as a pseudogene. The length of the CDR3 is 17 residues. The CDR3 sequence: CTSSLRPGLAVYNEQFF. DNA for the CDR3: TGCACCAGCAGCCTGCGACCGGGACTAGCGGTCTACAATGAGCAGTTCTTC.

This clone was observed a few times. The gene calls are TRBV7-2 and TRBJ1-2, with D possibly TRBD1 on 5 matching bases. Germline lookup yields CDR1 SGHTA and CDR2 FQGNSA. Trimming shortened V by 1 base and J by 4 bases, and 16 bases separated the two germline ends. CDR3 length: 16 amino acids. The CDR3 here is CASSLGGAPTPYGYTF. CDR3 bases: TGTGCCAGCAGCTTAGGGGGCGCCCCCACCCCCTATGGCTACACCTTC.